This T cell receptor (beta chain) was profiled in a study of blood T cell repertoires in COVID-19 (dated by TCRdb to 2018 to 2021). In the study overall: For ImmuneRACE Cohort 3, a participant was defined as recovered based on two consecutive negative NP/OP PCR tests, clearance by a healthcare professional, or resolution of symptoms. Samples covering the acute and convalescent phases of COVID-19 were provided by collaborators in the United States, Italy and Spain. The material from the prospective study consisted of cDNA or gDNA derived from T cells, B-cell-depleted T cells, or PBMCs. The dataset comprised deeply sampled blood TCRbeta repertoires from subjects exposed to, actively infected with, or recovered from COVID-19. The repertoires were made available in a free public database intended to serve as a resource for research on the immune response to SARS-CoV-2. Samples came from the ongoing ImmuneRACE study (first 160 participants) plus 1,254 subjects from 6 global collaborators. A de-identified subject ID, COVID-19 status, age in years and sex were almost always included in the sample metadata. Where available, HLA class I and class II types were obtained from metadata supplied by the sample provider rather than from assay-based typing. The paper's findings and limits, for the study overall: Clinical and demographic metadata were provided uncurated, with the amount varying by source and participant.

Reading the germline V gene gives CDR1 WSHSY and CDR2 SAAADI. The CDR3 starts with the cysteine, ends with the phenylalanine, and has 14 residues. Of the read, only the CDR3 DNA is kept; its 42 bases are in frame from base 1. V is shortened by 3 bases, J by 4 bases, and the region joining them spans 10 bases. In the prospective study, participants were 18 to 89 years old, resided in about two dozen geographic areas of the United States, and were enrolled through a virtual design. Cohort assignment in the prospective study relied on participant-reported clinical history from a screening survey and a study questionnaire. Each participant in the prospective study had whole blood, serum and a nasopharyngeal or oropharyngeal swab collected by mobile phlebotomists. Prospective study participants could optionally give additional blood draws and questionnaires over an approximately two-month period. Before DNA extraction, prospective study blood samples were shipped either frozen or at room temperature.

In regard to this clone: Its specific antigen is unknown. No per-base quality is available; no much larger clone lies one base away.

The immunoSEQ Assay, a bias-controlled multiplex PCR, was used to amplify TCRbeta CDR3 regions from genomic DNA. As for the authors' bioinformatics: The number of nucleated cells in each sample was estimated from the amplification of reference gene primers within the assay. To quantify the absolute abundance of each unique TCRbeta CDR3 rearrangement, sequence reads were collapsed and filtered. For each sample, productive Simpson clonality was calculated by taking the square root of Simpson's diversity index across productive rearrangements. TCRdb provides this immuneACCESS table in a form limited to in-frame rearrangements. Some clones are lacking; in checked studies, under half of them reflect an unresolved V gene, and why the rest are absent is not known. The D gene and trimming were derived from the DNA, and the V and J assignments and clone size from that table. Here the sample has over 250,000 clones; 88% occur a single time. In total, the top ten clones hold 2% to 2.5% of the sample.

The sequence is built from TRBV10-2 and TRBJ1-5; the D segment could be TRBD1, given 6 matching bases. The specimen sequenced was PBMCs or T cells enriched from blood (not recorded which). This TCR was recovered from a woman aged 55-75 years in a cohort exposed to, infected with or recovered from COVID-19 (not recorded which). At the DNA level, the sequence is TGCGCCAGCAGTGATAAGACAGGTAATCAGCCCCAGCATTTT. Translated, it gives CASSDKTGNQPQHF.